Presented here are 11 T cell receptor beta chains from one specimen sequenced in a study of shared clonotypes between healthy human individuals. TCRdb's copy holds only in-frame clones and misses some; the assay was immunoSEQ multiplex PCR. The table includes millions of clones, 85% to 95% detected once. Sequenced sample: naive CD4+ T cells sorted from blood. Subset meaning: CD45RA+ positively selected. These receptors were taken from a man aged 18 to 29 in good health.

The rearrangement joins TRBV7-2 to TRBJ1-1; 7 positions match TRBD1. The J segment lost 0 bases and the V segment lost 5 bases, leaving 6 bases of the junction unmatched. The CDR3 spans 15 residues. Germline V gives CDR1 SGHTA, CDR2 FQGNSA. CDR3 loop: CASSPGGGMNTEAFF. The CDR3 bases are TGTGCCAGCAGCCCGGGAGGGGGCATGAACACTGAAGCTTTCTTT.

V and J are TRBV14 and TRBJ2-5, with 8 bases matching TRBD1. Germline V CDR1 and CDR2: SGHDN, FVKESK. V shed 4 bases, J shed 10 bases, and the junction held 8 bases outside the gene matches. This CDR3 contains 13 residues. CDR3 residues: CASSPAGQGNQYF. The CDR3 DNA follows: TGTGCCAGCAGCCCAGCCGGACAGGGTAACCAGTACTTC. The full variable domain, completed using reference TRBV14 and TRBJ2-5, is EAGVTQFPSHSVIEKGQTVTLRCDPISGHDNLYWYRRVMGKEIKFLLHFVKESKQDESGMPNNRFLAERTGGTYSTLKVQPAELEDSGVYFCASSPAGQGNQYFGPGTRLLVL.

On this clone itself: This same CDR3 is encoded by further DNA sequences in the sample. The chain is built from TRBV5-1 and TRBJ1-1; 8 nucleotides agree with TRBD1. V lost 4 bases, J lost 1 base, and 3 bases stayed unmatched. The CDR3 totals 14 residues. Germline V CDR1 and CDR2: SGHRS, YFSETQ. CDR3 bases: TGCGCCAGCAGCCACGGACAGGGGAACACTGAAGCTTTCTTT. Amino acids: CASSHGQGNTEAFF.

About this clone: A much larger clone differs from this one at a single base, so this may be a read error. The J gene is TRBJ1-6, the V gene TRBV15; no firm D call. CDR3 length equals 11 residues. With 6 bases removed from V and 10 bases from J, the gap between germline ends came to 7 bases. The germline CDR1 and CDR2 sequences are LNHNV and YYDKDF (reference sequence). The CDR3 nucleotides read TGTGCCACCAGGCGACCCTCACCCCTCCACTTT. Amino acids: CATRRPSPLHF. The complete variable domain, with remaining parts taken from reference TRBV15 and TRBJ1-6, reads DAMVIQNPRYQVTQFGKPVTLSCSQTLNHNVMYWYQQKSSQAPKLLFHYYDKDFNNEADTPDNFQSRRPNTSFCFLDIRSPGLGDTAMYLCATRRPSPLHFGNGTRLTVT.

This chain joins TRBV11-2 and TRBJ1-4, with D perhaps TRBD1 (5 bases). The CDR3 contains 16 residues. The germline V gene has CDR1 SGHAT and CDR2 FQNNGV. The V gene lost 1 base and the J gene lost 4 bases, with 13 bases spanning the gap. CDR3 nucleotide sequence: TGTGCCAGCAGCTTAGGCCCGGAGGGGTATAATGAAAAACTGTTTTTT. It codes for CASSLGPEGYNEKLFF.

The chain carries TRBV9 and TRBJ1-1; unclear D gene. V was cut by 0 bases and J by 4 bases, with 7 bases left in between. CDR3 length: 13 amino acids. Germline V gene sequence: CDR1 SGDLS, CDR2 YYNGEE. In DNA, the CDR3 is TGTGCCAGCAGCGTAGATAGGACCACTGAAGCTTTCTTT. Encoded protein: CASSVDRTTEAFF.

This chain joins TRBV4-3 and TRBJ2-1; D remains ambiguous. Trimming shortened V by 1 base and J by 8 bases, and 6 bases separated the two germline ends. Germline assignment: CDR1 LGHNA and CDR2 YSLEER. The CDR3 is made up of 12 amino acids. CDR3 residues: CASSQALDEQFF. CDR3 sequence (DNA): TGCGCCAGCAGCCAAGCCTTGGATGAGCAGTTCTTC.

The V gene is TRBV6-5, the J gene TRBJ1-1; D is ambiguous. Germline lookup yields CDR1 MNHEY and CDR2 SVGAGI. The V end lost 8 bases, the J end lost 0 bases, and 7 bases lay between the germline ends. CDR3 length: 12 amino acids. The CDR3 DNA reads TGTGCCAGCTTTAGAGTGAACACTGAAGCTTTCTTT. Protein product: CASFRVNTEAFF.

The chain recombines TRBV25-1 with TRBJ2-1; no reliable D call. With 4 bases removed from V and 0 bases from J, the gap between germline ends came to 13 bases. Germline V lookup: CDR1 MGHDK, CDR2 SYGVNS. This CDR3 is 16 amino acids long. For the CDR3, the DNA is TGTGCCAGCAGTGGACCCAGGCTGAGCTCCTACAATGAGCAGTTCTTC. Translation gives CASSGPRLSSYNEQFF.

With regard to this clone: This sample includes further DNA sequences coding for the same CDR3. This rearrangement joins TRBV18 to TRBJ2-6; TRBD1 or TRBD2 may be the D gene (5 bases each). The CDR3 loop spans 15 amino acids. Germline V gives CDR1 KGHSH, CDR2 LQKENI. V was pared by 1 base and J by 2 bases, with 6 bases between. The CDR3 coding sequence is TGTGCCAGCTCACCACTGGGGGCTGGGGCCAACGTCCTGACTTTC. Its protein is CASSPLGAGANVLTF.

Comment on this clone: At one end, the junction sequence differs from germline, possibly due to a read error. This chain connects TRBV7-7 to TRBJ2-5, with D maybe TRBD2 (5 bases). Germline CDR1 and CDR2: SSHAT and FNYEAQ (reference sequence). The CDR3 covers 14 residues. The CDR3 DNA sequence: TGTGCTAGCAGCTTATTGACTATTCAAGAGACCCAGTACTTC. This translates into CASSLLTIQETQYF.